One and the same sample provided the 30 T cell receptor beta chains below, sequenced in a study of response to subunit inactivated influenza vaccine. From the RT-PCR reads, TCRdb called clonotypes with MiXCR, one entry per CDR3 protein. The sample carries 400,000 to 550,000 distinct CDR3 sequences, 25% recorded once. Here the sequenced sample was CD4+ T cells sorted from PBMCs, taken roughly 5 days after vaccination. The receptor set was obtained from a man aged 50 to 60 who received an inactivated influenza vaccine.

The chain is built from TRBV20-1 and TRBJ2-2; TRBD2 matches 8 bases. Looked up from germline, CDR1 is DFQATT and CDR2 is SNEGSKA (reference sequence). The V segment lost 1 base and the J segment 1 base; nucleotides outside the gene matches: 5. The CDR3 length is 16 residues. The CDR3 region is CSARGGTRQNTGELFF. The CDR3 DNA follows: TGCAGTGCTAGAGGAGGGACTAGGCAGAACACCGGGGAGCTGTTTTTT.

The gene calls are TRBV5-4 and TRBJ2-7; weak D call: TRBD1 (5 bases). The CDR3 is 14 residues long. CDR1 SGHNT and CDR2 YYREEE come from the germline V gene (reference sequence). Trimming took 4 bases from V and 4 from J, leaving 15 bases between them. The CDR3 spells CASSTRPDSYEQYF. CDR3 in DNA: TGTGCCAGCAGCACCCGACCCGACAGTTACGAGCAGTACTTC. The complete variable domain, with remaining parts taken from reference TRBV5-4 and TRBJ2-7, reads ETGVTQSPTHLIKTRGQQVTLRCSSQSGHNTVSWYQQALGQGPQFIFQYYREEENGRGNFPPRFSGLQFPNYSSELNVNALELDDSALYLCASSTRPDSYEQYFGPGTRLTVT.

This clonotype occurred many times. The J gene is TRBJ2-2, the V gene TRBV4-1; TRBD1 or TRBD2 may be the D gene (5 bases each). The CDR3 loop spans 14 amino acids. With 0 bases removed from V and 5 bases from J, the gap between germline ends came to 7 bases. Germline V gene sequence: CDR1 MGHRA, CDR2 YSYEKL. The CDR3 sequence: CASSQEGRTGELFF. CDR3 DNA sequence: TGCGCCAGCAGCCAAGAGGGACGTACCGGGGAGCTGTTTTTT.

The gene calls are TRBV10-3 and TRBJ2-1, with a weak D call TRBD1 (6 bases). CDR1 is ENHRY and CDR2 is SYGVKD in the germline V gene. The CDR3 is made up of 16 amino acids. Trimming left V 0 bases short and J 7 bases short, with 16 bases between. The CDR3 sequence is CAISESGQGLKNEQFF. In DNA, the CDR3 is TGTGCCATCAGTGAGTCGGGCCAGGGGCTTAAAAATGAGCAGTTCTTC.

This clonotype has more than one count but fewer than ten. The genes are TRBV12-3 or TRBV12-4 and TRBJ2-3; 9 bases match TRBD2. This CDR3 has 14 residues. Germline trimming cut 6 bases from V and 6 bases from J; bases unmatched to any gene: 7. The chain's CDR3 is CASRSSGRWDTQYF. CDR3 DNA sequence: TGTGCCAGCAGATCCAGCGGGAGGTGGGATACGCAGTATTTT.

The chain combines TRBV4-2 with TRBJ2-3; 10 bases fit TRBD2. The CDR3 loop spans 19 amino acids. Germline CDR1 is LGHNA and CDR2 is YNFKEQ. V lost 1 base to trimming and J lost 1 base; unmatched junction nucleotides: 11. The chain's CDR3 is CASSQVAGVLAGRTDTQYF. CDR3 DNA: TGTGCCAGCAGCCAAGTAGCGGGAGTACTAGCGGGACGCACAGATACGCAGTATTTT.

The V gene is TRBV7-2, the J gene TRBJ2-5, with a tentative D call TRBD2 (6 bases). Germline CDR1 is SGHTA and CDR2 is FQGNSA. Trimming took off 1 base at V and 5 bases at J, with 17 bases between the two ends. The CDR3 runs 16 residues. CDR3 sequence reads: CASSLGSGLGGETQYF. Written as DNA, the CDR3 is TGTGCCAGCAGCTTAGGGAGCGGGTTAGGAGGGGAGACCCAGTACTTC.

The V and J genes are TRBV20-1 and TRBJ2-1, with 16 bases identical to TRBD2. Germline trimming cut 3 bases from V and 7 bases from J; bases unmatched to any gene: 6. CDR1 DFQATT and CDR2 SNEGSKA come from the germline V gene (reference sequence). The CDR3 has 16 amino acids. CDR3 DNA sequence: TGCAGTGCTAGCGGGACTAGCGGGAGGGCCTCAAATGAGCAGTTCTTC. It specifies CSASGTSGRASNEQFF.

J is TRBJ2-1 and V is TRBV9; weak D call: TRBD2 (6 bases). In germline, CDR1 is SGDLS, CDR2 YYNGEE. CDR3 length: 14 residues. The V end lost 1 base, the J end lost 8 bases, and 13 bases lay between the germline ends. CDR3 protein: CASSVSGLGDEQFF. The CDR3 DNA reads TGTGCCAGCAGCGTATCGGGACTCGGGGATGAGCAGTTCTTC.

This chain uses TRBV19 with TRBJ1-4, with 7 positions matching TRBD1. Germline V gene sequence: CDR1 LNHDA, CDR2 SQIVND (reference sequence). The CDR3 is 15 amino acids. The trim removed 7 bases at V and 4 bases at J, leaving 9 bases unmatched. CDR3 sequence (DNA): TGTGCCAGTACGGCAGGGGGAGTGTTTAATGAAAAACTGTTTTTT. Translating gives CASTAGGVFNEKLFF.

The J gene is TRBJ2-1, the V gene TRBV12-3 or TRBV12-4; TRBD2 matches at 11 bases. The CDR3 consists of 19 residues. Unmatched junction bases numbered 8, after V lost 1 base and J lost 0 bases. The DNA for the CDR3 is TGTGCCAGCAGTTTAGGTGTTTTTAGCGGGAGGGCCTCCTACAATGAGCAGTTCTTC. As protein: CASSLGVFSGRASYNEQFF.

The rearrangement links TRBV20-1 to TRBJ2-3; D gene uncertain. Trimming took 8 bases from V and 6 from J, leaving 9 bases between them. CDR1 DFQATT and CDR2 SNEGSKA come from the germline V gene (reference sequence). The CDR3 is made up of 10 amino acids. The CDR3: CSPYGDTQYF. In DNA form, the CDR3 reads TGCAGTCCATACGGGGATACGCAGTATTTT.

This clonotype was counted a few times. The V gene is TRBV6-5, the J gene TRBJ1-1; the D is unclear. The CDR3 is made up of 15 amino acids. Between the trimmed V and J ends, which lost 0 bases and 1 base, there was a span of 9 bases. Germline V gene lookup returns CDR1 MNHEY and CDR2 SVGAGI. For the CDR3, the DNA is TGTGCCAGCAGTTACTCGGTGGGAACGAACACTGAAGCTTTCTTT. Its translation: CASSYSVGTNTEAFF.

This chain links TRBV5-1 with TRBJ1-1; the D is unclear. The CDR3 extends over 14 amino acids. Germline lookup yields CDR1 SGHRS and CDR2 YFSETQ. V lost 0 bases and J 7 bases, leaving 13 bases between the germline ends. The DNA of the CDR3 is TGCGCCAGCAGCTTGGCCCTGAAAGGGAATGAAGCTTTCTTT. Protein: CASSLALKGNEAFF. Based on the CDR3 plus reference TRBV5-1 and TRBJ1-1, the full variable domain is KAGVTQTPRYLIKTRGQQVTLSCSPISGHRSVSWYQQTPGQGLQFLFEYFSETQRNKGNFPGRFSGRQFSNSRSEMNVSTLELGDSALYLCASSLALKGNEAFFGQGTRLTVV.

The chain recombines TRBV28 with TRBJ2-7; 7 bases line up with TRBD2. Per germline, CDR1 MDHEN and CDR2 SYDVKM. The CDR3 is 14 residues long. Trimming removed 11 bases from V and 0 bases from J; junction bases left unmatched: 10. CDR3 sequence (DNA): TGTGCCGCCGGGTCGAGGGAGGGCTCCTACGAGCAGTACTTC. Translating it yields CAAGSREGSYEQYF.

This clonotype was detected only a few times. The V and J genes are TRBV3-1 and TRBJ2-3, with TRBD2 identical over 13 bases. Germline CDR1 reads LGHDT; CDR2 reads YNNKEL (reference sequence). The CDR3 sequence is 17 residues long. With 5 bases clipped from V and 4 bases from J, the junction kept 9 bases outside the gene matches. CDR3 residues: CASSSRTSGGGSDTQYF. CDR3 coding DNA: TGTGCCAGCAGCAGCCGGACTAGCGGGGGTGGTTCAGATACGCAGTATTTT.

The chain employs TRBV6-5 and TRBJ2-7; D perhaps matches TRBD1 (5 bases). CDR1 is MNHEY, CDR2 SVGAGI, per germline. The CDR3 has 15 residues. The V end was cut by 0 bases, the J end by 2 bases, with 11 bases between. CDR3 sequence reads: CASSYSRRVAYEQYF. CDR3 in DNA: TGTGCCAGCAGTTACTCGCGCAGGGTTGCCTACGAGCAGTACTTC.

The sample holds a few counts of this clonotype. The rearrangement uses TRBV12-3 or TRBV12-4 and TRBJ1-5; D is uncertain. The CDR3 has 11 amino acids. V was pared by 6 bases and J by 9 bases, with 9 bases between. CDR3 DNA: TGTGCCAGCAGCCCCGGATTGCCCCAGCATTTT. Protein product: CASSPGLPQHF.

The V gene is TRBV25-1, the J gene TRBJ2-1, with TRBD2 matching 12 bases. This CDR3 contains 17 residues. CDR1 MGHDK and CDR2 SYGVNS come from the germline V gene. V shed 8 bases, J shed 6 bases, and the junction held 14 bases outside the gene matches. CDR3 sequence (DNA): TGTGCCAGCCGGGACAGGACTAGCGGGATTTCAAGCAATGAGCAGTTCTTC. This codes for CASRDRTSGISSNEQFF.

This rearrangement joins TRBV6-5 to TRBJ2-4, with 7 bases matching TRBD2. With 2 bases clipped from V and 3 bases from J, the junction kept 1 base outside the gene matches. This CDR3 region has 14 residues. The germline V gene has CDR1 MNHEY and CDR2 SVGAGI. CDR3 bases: TGTGCCAGCAGTTACACGGGGGGCAAAAACATTCAGTACTTC. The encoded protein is CASSYTGGKNIQYF.

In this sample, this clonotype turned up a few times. For the CDR3, the DNA is TGTGCCAGCAGTGAAAACGGGTTACAGTACTTC. Translating it yields CASSENGLQYF. J is TRBJ2-4 and V is TRBV6-1; D not certain. Germline CDR1 is MNHNS and CDR2 is SASEGT. Trimming removed 2 bases at V and 13 bases at J, with 9 bases between. The CDR3 is made up of 11 amino acids.

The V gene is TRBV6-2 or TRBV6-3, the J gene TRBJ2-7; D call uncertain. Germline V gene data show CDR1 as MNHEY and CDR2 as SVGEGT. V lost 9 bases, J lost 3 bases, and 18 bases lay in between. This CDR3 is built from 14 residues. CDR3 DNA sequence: TGTGCCAGTCTCGTTTTGGGGATAAACTACGAGCAGTACTTC. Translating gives CASLVLGINYEQYF.

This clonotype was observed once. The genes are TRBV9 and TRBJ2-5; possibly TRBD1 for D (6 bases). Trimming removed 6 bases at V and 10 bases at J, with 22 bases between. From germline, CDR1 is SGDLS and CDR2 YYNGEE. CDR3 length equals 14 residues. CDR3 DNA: TGTGCCAGCACCGAACCGGGACATTTCGGGGACCAGTACTTC. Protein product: CASTEPGHFGDQYF.

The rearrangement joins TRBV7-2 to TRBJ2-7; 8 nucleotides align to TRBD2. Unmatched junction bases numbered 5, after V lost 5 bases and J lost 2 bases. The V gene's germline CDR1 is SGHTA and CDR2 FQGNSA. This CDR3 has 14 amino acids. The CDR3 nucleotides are TGTGCCAGCAGCCCTAGCGGGTTTACCTACGAGCAGTACTTC. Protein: CASSPSGFTYEQYF.

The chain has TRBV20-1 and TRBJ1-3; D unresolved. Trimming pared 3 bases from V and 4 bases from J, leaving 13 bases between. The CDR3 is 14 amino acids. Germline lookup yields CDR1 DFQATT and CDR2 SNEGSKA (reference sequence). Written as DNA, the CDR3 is TGCAGTGCTAGTGGGGTTTTCTCGGGAAACACCATATATTTT. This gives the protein CSASGVFSGNTIYF.

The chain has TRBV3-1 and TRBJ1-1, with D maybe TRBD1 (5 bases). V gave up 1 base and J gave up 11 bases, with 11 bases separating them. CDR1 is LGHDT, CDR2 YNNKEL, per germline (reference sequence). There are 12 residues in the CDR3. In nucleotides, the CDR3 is TGTGCCAGCAGCCAAGTTAACGGGGGGGCTTTCTTT. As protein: CASSQVNGGAFF.

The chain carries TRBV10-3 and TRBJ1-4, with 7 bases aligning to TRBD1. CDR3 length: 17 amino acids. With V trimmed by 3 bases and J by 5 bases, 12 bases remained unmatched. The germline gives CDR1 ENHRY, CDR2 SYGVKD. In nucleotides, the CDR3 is TGTGCCATCAGTGAAGGGTCCTCGGGGACAGCGAATGAAAAACTGTTTTTT. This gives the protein CAISEGSSGTANEKLFF.

This CDR3 reads CASSRLSDTQYF. The CDR3, as DNA: TGTGCCAGCAGCCGCTTATCAGATACGCAGTATTTT. The rearrangement links TRBV3-1 to TRBJ2-3; no clear D gene. Trimming shortened V by 4 bases and J by 4 bases, and 6 bases separated the two germline ends. Germline CDR1 LGHDT, CDR2 YNNKEL (reference sequence). The CDR3 covers 12 residues.

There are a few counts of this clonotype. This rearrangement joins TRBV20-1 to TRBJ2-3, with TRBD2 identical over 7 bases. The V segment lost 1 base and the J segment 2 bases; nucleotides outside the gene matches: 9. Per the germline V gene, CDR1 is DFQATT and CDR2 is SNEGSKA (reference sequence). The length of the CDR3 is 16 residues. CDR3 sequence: CSARVPSGMNTDTQYF. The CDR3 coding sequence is TGCAGTGCTAGAGTCCCTAGCGGAATGAACACAGATACGCAGTATTTT.

The CDR3 bases are TGCAGTGCCGGACCACTAGCGGGGGGAACAGATACGCAGTATTTT. Its translation is CSAGPLAGGTDTQYF. The J gene is TRBJ2-3, the V gene TRBV20-1; 12 bases are shared with TRBD2. This CDR3 spans 15 amino acids. CDR1 DFQATT and CDR2 SNEGSKA come from the germline V gene (reference sequence). The junction had 7 bases not matched to a gene; V was cut back by 6 bases and J by 3 bases.